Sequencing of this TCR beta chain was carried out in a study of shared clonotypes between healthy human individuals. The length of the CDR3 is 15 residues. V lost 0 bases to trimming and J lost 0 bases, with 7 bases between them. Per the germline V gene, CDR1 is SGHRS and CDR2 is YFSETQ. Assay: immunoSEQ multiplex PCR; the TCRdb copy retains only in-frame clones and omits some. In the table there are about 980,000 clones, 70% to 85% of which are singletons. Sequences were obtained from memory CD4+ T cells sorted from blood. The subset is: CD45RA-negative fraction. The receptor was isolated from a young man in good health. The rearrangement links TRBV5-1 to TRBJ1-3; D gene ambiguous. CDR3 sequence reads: CASSLVPGSGNTIYF. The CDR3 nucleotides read TGCGCCAGCAGCTTGGTCCCAGGCTCTGGAAACACCATATATTTT.